This T cell receptor beta chain came from a study of blood T cells in healthy people across ages. Sample-barcoded 5' priming and a J-beta primer mix drove a second PCR of roughly 6 to 12 cycles. Each cDNA was tagged by a template-switch adaptor containing 12 random nucleotides. In TCRdb, the 5' RACE reads were re-called with MiXCR into one record per CDR3 protein. The profile covers over 600,000 distinct CDR3 sequences, with 20% to 25% appearing a single time and roughly 3.4% taken by the ten largest. In regard to this clonotype: Its antigen is unknown.

Points from the study as a whole: With donor CMV status unknown, expanded clonotype changes were possibly confounded. What prevented conclusive comparison of naive and antigen-experienced cells was that PBMCs were unsorted. As age increased, TCR beta diversity per million T cells fell in a roughly linear fashion.

Sequencing used blood. The sequence came from an older man in good health.

CDR3 protein: CSAGARGSGNTIYF. CDR3 nucleotides: TGCAGTGCTGGAGCCAGGGGCTCTGGAAACACCATATATTTT. This sequence joins TRBV20-1 and TRBJ1-3; tentatively, D is TRBD1 (6 bases). The V gene lost 5 bases and the J gene lost 0 bases, with 11 bases spanning the gap. This CDR3 has 14 amino acids. Germline assignment: CDR1 DFQATT and CDR2 SNEGSKA (reference sequence).